Listed here is a single T cell receptor (beta chain). Sequenced by immunoSEQ multiplex PCR; TCRdb stores in-frame clones only, minus some. Of 60,000 or so clones detected, around nine tenths appear once; the ten largest clones hold 5.2%. This sample was taken from a study of technical replicates of blood from several donors. The germline V gene has CDR1 SGHRS and CDR2 YFSETQ. V shed 0 bases and J 3 bases; nucleotides not matched to a gene: 10. This CDR3 is 17 amino acids long. The V and J genes are TRBV5-1 and TRBJ2-7; 9 bases line up with TRBD2. The sequencing sample was made of PBMCs. The source of this sequence is a human donor in good health. Some clones in this sample may be carry-over from other donors' samples. The CDR3, as DNA: TGCGCCAGCAGCTTGGGCCCCGAAGCGGGGGGACTCTACGAGCAGTACTTC. It codes for CASSLGPEAGGLYEQYF.